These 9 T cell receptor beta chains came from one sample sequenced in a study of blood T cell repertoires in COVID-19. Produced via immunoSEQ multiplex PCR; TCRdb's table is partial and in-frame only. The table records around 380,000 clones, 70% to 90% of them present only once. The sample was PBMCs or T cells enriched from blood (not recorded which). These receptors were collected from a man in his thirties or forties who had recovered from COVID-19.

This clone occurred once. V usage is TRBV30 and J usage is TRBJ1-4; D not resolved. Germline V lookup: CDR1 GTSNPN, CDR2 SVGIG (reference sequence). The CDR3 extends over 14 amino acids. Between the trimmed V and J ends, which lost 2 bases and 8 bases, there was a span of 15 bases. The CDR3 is CAWSLGLPREKLFF. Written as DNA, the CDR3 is TGTGCCTGGAGTCTAGGACTCCCCCGGGAAAAACTGTTTTTT.

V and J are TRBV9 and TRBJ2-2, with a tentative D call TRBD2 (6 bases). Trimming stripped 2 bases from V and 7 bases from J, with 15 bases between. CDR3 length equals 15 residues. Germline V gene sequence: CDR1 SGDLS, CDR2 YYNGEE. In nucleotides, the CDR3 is TGTGCCAGCAGCGTTGAGCTAGCGAGGAGCGGGGAGCTGTTTTTT. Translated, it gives CASSVELARSGELFF.

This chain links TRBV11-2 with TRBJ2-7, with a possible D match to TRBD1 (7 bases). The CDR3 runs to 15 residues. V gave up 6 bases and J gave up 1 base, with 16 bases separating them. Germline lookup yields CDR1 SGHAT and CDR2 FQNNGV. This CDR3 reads CASRKTAGQSYEQYF. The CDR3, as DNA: TGTGCCAGCAGGAAAACCGCGGGACAGTCCTACGAGCAGTACTTC.

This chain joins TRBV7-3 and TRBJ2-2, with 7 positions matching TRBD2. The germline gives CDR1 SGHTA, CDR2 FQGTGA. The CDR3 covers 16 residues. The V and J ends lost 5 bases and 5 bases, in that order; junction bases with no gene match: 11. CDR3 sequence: CASSPLGGVETGELFF. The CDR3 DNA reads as TGTGCCAGCAGCCCCCTGGGAGGGGTAGAGACCGGGGAGCTGTTTTTT.

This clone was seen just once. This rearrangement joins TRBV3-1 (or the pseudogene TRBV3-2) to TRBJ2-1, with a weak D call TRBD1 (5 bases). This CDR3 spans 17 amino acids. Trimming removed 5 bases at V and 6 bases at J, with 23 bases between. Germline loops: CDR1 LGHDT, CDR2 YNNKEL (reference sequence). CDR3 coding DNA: TGTGCCAGCAGCAAGATGGGGCCTGGGTCCCTGGGCAATGAGCAGTTCTTC. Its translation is CASSKMGPGSLGNEQFF.

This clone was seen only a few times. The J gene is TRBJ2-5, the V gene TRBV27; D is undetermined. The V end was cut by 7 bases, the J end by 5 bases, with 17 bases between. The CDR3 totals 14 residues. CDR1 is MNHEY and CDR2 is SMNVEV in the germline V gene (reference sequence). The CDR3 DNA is TGTGCCAGCACCCCCTTGGGCAGCAGTGAGACCCAGTACTTC. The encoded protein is CASTPLGSSETQYF.

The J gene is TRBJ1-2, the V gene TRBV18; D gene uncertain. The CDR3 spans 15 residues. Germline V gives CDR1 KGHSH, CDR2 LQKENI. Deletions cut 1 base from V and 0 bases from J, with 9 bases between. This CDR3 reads CASSPRGGTNYGYTF. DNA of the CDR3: TGTGCCAGCTCACCACGGGGAGGGACTAACTATGGCTACACCTTC.

Written as DNA, the CDR3 is TGTGCCAGCAGCGATCCGAGGAGCGGGAACACTGAAGCTTTCTTT. Its translation: CASSDPRSGNTEAFF. The rearrangement joins TRBV6-5 to TRBJ1-1; D is unclear. The germline V gene has CDR1 MNHEY and CDR2 SVGAGI. CDR3 size: 15 residues. The V and J ends lost 6 bases and 1 base respectively, with 15 bases between them.

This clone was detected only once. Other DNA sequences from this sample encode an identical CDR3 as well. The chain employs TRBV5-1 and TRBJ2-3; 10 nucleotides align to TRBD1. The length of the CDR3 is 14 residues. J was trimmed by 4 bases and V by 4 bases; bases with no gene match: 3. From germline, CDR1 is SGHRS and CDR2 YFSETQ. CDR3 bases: TGCGCCAGCAGCCCCGGACAGGGGGCAGATACGCAGTATTTT. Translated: CASSPGQGADTQYF. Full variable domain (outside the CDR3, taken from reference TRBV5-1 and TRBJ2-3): KAGVTQTPRYLIKTRGQQVTLSCSPISGHRSVSWYQQTPGQGLQFLFEYFSETQRNKGNFPGRFSGRQFSNSRSEMNVSTLELGDSALYLCASSPGQGADTQYFGPGTRLTVL.